Listed below are T cell receptor beta chains from one sample, sequenced in a study of blood T cell repertoires in COVID-19. Assay: immunoSEQ multiplex PCR; the TCRdb copy retains only in-frame clones and omits some. The repertoire holds 350,000 to 450,000 clones, with around 87% as singletons. Specimen: peripheral blood. The source of these receptors is a woman aged 60-70 years with COVID-19, enrolled during active disease. The CDR3 runs from the conserved cysteine through the conserved F or W. A D gene is named only where the DNA matches it firmly. Size is omitted from some rows. Given values are once, few, many or a class for expanded clones.

d_call: -
j_call: TRBJ1-1
v_call: TRBV20-1
clone_size: -
cdr3_aa: CSANVRTEAFF
cdr3_nt: TGCAGTGCCAACGTGCGAACTGAAGCTTTCTTT

d_call: -
j_call: TRBJ1-1
v_call: TRBV6-5
clone_size: once
cdr3_aa: CASSYSTGSNTEAFF
cdr3_nt: TGTGCCAGCAGTTACTCTACAGGGTCGAACACTGAAGCTTTCTTT

d_call: -
j_call: TRBJ2-5
v_call: TRBV3-1/TRBV3-2
clone_size: -
cdr3_aa: CASSPPPTSAKQETQYF
cdr3_nt: TGTGCCAGCAGCCCACCCCCGACTTCGGCAAAGCAAGAGACCCAGTACTTC

d_call: -
j_call: TRBJ1-4
v_call: TRBV19
clone_size: -
cdr3_aa: CASSTTGIYNEKLFF
cdr3_nt: TGTGCCAGTAGTACTACAGGGATCTATAATGAAAAACTGTTTTTT

d_call: -
j_call: TRBJ1-2
v_call: TRBV4-2
clone_size: -
cdr3_aa: CASSQLDSYGYTF
cdr3_nt: TGTGCCAGCAGCCAACTGGACAGCTATGGCTACACCTTC

d_call: TRBD2
j_call: TRBJ2-3
v_call: TRBV7-6
clone_size: -
cdr3_aa: CASSFRSGGAADTQYF
cdr3_nt: TGTGCCAGCAGCTTTAGGAGCGGGGGGGCCGCAGATACGCAGTATTTT

d_call: TRBD2
j_call: TRBJ2-2
v_call: TRBV4-2
clone_size: -
cdr3_aa: CASRQIAGENTGELFF
cdr3_nt: TGTGCCAGCAGGCAAATAGCGGGGGAGAACACCGGGGAGCTGTTTTTT

d_call: TRBD1
j_call: TRBJ1-6
v_call: TRBV5-1
clone_size: -
cdr3_aa: CASSLERGPREPLHF
cdr3_nt: TGCGCCAGCAGCTTGGAAAGGGGGCCCAGGGAGCCCCTCCACTTT

d_call: -
j_call: TRBJ2-7
v_call: TRBV5-1
clone_size: -
cdr3_aa: CASSLWTSGEQYF
cdr3_nt: TGCGCCAGCAGCTTGTGGACTTCCGGAGAGCAGTACTTC

d_call: -
j_call: TRBJ1-1
v_call: TRBV7-3
clone_size: -
cdr3_aa: CASSLRQSNTEAFF
cdr3_nt: TGTGCCAGCAGCTTAAGGCAGTCGAACACTGAAGCTTTCTTT

d_call: TRBD1
j_call: TRBJ1-5
v_call: TRBV6-5
clone_size: -
cdr3_aa: CASSTGDQNQPQHF
cdr3_nt: TGTGCCAGCAGTACAGGGGATCAAAATCAGCCCCAGCATTTT

d_call: TRBD2
j_call: TRBJ2-3
v_call: TRBV4-1
clone_size: -
cdr3_aa: CASRAGLAGGIIPTDTQYF
cdr3_nt: TGCGCCAGCAGGGCGGGACTAGCGGGGGGCATTATCCCCACAGATACGCAGTATTTT